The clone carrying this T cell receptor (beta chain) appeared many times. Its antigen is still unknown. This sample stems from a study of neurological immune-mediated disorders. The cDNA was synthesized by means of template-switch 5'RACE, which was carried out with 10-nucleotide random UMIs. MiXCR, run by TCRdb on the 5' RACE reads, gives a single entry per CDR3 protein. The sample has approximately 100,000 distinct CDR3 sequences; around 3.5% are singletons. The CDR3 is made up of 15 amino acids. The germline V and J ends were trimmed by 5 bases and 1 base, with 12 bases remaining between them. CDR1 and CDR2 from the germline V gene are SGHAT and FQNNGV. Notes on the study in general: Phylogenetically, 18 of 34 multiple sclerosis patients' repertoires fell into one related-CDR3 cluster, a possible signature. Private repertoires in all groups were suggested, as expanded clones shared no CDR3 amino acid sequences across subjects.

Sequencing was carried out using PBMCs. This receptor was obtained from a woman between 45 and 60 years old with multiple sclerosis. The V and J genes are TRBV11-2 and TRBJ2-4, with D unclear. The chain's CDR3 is CASSDGVGAKNIQYF. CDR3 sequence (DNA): TGTGCCAGCAGCGACGGCGTGGGTGCCAAAAACATTCAGTACTTC.